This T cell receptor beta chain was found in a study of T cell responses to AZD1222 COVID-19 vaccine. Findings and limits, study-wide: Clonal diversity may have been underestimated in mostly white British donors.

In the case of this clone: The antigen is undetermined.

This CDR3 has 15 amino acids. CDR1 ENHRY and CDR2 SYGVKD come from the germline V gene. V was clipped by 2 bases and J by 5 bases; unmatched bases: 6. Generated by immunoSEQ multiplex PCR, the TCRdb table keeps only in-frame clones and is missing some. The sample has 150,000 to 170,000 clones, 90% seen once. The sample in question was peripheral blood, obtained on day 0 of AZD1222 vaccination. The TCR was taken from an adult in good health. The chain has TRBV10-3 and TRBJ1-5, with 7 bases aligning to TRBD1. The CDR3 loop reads CAISETGEGYQPQHF. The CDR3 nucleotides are TGTGCCATCAGTGAGACAGGGGAAGGGTATCAGCCCCAGCATTTT.